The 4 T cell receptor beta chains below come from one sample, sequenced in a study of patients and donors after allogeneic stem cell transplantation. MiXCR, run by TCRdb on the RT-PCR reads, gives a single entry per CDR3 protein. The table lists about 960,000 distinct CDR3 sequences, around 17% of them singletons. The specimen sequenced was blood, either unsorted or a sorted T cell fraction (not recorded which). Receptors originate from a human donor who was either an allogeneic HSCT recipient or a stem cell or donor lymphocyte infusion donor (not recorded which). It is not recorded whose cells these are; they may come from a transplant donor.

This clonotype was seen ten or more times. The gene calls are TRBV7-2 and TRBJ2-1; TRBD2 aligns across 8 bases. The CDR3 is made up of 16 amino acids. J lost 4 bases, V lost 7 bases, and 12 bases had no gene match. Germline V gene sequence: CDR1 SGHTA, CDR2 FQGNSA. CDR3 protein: CASTQSGGEPYNEQFF. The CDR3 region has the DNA TGTGCCAGCACCCAATCCGGGGGGGAACCATACAATGAGCAGTTCTTC. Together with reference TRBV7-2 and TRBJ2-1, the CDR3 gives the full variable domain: GAGVSQSPSNKVTEKGKDVELRCDPISGHTALYWYRQSLGQGLEFLIYFQGNSAPDKSGLPSDRFSAERTGGSVSTLTIQRTQQEDSAVYLCASTQSGGEPYNEQFFGPGTRLTVL.

CDR3 coding DNA: TGTGCCAGCAGCTTGGCCCCCGCGGAGGGTTCACCCCTCCACTTT. This gives the protein CASSLAPAEGSPLHF. This rearrangement joins TRBV5-5 to TRBJ1-6, with unresolved D. The CDR3 runs to 15 residues. V lost 0 bases to trimming and J lost 9 bases, with 13 bases between them. Germline lookup yields CDR1 SGHKS and CDR2 YYEKEE (reference sequence).

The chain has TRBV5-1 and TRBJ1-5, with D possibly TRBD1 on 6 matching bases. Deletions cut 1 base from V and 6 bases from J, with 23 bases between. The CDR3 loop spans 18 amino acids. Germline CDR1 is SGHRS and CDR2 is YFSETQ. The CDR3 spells CASSLRTRSGRRGQPQHF. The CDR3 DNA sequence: TGCGCCAGCAGCTTGAGGACCCGCTCGGGTCGCAGGGGTCAGCCCCAGCATTTT.

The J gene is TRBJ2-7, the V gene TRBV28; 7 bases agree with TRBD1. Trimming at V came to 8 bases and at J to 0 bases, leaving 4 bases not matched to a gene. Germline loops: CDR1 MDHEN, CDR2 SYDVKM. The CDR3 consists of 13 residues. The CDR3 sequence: CASGEGASYEQYF. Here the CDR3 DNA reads TGTGCCAGCGGCGAGGGGGCCTCCTACGAGCAGTACTTC. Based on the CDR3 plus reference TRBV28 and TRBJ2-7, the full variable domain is DVKVTQSSRYLVKRTGEKVFLECVQDMDHENMFWYRQDPGLGLRLIYFSYDVKMKEKGDIPEGYSVSREKKERFSLILESASTNQTSMYLCASGEGASYEQYFGPGTRLTVT.